This T cell receptor beta chain is from a study of T cell repertoires in cytomegalovirus infection. Study context: From public TCR beta signatures came an indication of both CMV infection and matching HLA type. Study-level results: There were carriers of CMV plus the relevant HLA, and cumulative public TCR beta family frequency identified them. In two of eight donors, the top clonotype was HLA-C-restricted CMV-specific.

Notes on this clonotype: The antigen remains unidentified.

Unmatched junction bases numbered 8, after V lost 7 bases and J lost 4 bases. The CDR3 is made up of 15 amino acids. Germline V gene lookup returns CDR1 SNHLY and CDR2 FYNNEI. TCRdb redid the calling of the reads with MiXCR, one entry per CDR3 protein. The table shows 300,000 or so distinct CDR3 sequences, with roughly 25% occurring only once. The sample consisted of PBMCs. The sequence derives from a human donor in good health (CMV status not recorded). Some clones in this sample may be carry-over from other donors' samples. V is TRBV2 and J is TRBJ2-1, with 9 positions matching TRBD2. CDR3 sequence reads: CASTNERGDYNEQFF. CDR3 coding DNA: TGTGCCAGCACGAATGAGCGGGGGGATTACAATGAGCAGTTCTTC.